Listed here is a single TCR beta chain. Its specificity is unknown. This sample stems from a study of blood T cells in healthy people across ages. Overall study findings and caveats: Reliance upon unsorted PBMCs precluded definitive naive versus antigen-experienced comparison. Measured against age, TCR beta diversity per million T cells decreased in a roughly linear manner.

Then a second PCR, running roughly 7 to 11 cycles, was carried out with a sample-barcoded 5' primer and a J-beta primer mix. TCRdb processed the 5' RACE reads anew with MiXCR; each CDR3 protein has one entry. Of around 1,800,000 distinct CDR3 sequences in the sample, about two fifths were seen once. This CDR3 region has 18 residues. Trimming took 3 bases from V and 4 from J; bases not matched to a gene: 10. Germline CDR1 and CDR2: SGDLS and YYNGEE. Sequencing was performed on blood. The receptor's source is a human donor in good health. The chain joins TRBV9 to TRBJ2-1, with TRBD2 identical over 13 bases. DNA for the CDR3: TGTGCCAGCAGCGGCCTCGGGACTAGCGGGGCGGAATACAATGAGCAGTTCTTC. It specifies CASSGLGTSGAEYNEQFF.